These 10 T cell receptor beta chains were all obtained from the same sample, sequenced in a study of graft-versus-host responses after intestinal transplantation. Their antigens remain unidentified. The data were produced by immunoSEQ multiplex PCR, yet TCRdb's version contains in-frame clones alone and is incomplete. Of about 97,000 clones in the sample, 91% are singletons; the top ten hold roughly 0.17%. Here the sequenced sample was unstimulated CD4+ T cells sorted from spleen or lymph node cells, taken before transplant. The source is a human donor who was the organ donor for an intestinal transplant.

The chain links TRBV5-1 to TRBJ2-1; maybe TRBD2 (6 bases). Trimming left V 4 bases short and J 3 bases short, with 8 bases between. Germline values: CDR1 SGHRS, CDR2 YFSETQ. The CDR3 has 13 amino acids. For the CDR3, the DNA is TGCGCCAGCAGCATTAGCGGCTACAATGAGCAGTTCTTC. Translated, it gives CASSISGYNEQFF.

The gene calls are TRBV9 and TRBJ1-2; TRBD1 aligns across 7 bases. This CDR3 has 15 residues. Germline V gives CDR1 SGDLS, CDR2 YYNGEE. Unmatched junction bases numbered 11, after V lost 3 bases and J lost 6 bases. The DNA for the CDR3 is TGTGCCAGCAGCGCGGGCAACAGGGGAACAGATGGCTACACCTTC. Amino acid sequence: CASSAGNRGTDGYTF.

This rearrangement joins TRBV7-9 to TRBJ2-7; a possible D gene is TRBD1 (5 bases). The germline gives CDR1 SEHNR, CDR2 FQNEAQ (reference sequence). With 4 bases removed from V and 2 bases from J, the gap between germline ends came to 6 bases. CDR3 length equals 12 residues. CDR3 in DNA: TGTGCCAGCAGCTCGGACACCTACGAGCAGTACTTC. This translates into CASSSDTYEQYF.

This chain links TRBV11-3 with TRBJ2-3, with D perhaps given as TRBD1 or TRBD2 (7 bases each). CDR3 length: 15 residues. The V end lost 5 bases, the J end lost 3 bases, and 15 bases lay between the germline ends. From germline, CDR1 is SGHNT and CDR2 YENEEA. CDR3 residues: CASSVGTAGTDTQYF. The CDR3 bases are TGTGCCAGCAGCGTAGGGACAGCGGGGACAGATACGCAGTATTTT.

The chain carries TRBV11-2 and TRBJ1-1, with D perhaps TRBD1 (5 bases). Germline V gene sequence: CDR1 SGHAT, CDR2 FQNNGV. The CDR3 sequence is 15 residues long. V lost 4 bases and J lost 0, with 12 bases in between. For the CDR3, the DNA is TGTGCCAGCAGCTCCCCGACAGACATGAACACTGAAGCTTTCTTT. Protein sequence: CASSSPTDMNTEAFF.

The chain employs TRBV19 and TRBJ1-1, with a possible D match to TRBD1 (6 bases). V shed 4 bases and J shed 8 bases, with 8 bases lying between them. This CDR3 comprises 11 residues. CDR1 is LNHDA and CDR2 is SQIVND in the germline V gene (reference sequence). For the CDR3, the DNA is TGTGCCAGTAGTAGGGGGCCCGAAGCTTTCTTT. Protein product: CASSRGPEAFF.

The chain joins TRBV7-3 to TRBJ1-4; TRBD1 matches at 7 bases. This CDR3 spans 15 amino acids. Germline CDR1 and CDR2: SGHTA and FQGTGA. J gave up 8 bases and V 4 bases, and 10 bases lay outside the gene matches. CDR3 in DNA: TGTGCCAGCAGCTCAACCGGGACAGAAGGAGAAAAACTGTTTTTT. Protein: CASSSTGTEGEKLFF.

The rearrangement uses TRBV6-6 and TRBJ2-1; D is perhaps TRBD2 (6 bases). Trimming took 7 bases from V and 4 from J, leaving 17 bases between them. Germline V lookup: CDR1 MNHNY, CDR2 SVGAGI (reference sequence). CDR3 length equals 15 residues. Here the CDR3 reads CASKSWGELYNEQFF. For the CDR3, the DNA is TGTGCCAGCAAAAGCTGGGGGGAACTATACAATGAGCAGTTCTTC.

The chain employs TRBV7-2 and TRBJ2-7, with TRBD2 matching over 7 bases. V trimming: 2 bases; J trimming: 6 bases; junction bases outside the gene matches: 4. The CDR3 is made up of 13 amino acids. Germline V gene lookup returns CDR1 SGHTA and CDR2 FQGNSA. In DNA, the CDR3 is TGTGCCAGCAGCTTAAGGGCTAGCGGCGAGCAGTACTTC. Translated: CASSLRASGEQYF. The full variable domain, rest sourced from reference TRBV7-2 and TRBJ2-7, is GAGVSQSPSNKVTEKGKDVELRCDPISGHTALYWYRQSLGQGLEFLIYFQGNSAPDKSGLPSDRFSAERTGGSVSTLTIQRTQQEDSAVYLCASSLRASGEQYFGPGTRLTVT.

The rearrangement uses TRBV10-3 and TRBJ2-1; the match to TRBD2 covers 11 bases. Trimming removed 3 bases from V and 4 bases from J; junction bases left unmatched: 5. Per germline, CDR1 ENHRY and CDR2 SYGVKD. The CDR3 totals 16 residues. CDR3 nucleotide sequence: TGTGCCATCAGTGATATAACTAGCGGGGGATACAATGAGCAGTTCTTC. Encoded protein: CAISDITSGGYNEQFF.